These 22 T cell receptor beta chains were all obtained from the same sample, sequenced in a study of CD8+ T cells in alopecia areata. Reverse transcribed after extraction, RNA yielded cDNA as the sequencing template. Sequencing used immunoSEQ multiplex PCR; TCRdb keeps in-frame clones, though not all of them. The sample lists 150,000 to 200,000 clones, 58% occurring once. Treatment meaning: oral pan-JAK inhibitor, 5-10 mg twice daily. The material sequenced was CD4+ T cells sorted from blood, taken at week 24, from a patient treated with tofacitinib. Every receptor here comes from a human donor with alopecia areata.

Turning to this clone: The same CDR3 arises from other DNA sequences in this sample as well. The genes are TRBV30 and TRBJ1-1; D is uncertain. Trimming took off 0 bases at V and 4 bases at J, with 9 bases between the two ends. The V gene's germline CDR1 is GTSNPN and CDR2 SVGIG (reference sequence). The CDR3 totals 13 residues. The CDR3 sequence is CAWSVRGSTEAFF. The CDR3 DNA reads as TGTGCCTGGAGTGTAAGAGGGTCCACTGAAGCTTTCTTT.

The rearrangement joins TRBV28 to TRBJ2-5; tentatively, D is TRBD2 (6 bases). The CDR3 is 16 amino acids. Germline-derived CDR1 and CDR2 are MDHEN and SYDVKM. V lost 5 bases, J lost 1 base, and 17 bases lay in between. The CDR3 DNA follows: TGTGCCAGCAGTACCGCGGGGTGGGGGATCCAAGAGACCCAGTACTTC. Translation: CASSTAGWGIQETQYF.

J is TRBJ2-2 and V is TRBV7-9, with 7 bases that match TRBD1. Germline V CDR1 and CDR2: SEHNR, FQNEAQ (reference sequence). Trimming took 5 bases from V and 1 from J; bases not matched to a gene: 4. CDR3 size: 15 residues. The CDR3 DNA reads TGTGCCAGCAGCCCGTGGACAGGGAACACCGGGGAGCTGTTTTTT. Its protein product is CASSPWTGNTGELFF.

This clone has a handful of counts. The sample has other DNA sequences that encode this CDR3 too. The gene calls are TRBV2 and TRBJ1-2; the D gene is possibly TRBD1 (6 bases). The V gene lost 0 bases and the J gene lost 8 bases, with 10 bases spanning the gap. The CDR3 is made up of 13 amino acids. The germline CDR1 and CDR2 sequences are SNHLY and FYNNEI. The CDR3 loop reads CASSEARGGGYTF. The CDR3 DNA follows: TGTGCCAGCAGTGAAGCGAGGGGGGGAGGCTACACCTTC.

The V call is TRBV29-1, the J call TRBJ2-2, with 10 bases aligning to TRBD1. CDR3 length equals 14 residues. The V gene end was trimmed by 6 bases and the J gene end by 3 bases; junction bases not matched to a gene: 4. Germline CDR1 SQVTM, CDR2 ANQGSEA. The CDR3 coding sequence is TGCAGCGTGCCGGGACAGGGGTACACCGGGGAGCTGTTTTTT. Translating it yields CSVPGQGYTGELFF.

This clone came up a few times. The chain is built from TRBV29-1 and TRBJ2-1; 12 nucleotides match TRBD2. The CDR3 extends over 15 amino acids. V lost 4 bases and J lost 7; bases outside the gene matches: 8. The germline V gene has CDR1 SQVTM and CDR2 ANQGSEA. The CDR3 DNA follows: TGCAGCGTTGGTTTTCTAGCGGGGGGGCGAAATGAGCAGTTCTTC. This codes for CSVGFLAGGRNEQFF.

V and J are TRBV4-3 and TRBJ2-5, with 9 bases that match TRBD1. There are 15 residues in the CDR3. Germline CDR1 reads LGHNA; CDR2 reads YSLEER. With 1 base clipped from V and 5 bases from J, the junction kept 5 bases outside the gene matches. The CDR3: CASSQGRTGAETQYF. The CDR3 DNA reads TGCGCCAGCAGCCAAGGGAGGACAGGGGCGGAGACCCAGTACTTC.

This chain uses TRBV18 with TRBJ2-3; D unclear. The CDR3 runs to 16 residues. Germline CDR1 reads KGHSH; CDR2 reads LQKENI. The V end lost 0 bases, the J end lost 2 bases, and 12 bases lay between the germline ends. The CDR3 nucleotides read TGTGCCAGCTCACCACCGGTACTCCTAAACACAGATACGCAGTATTTT. Amino acids: CASSPPVLLNTDTQYF.

V is TRBV7-9 and J is TRBJ2-5; 10 bases match TRBD1. CDR3 size: 15 residues. Germline V CDR1 and CDR2: SEHNR, FQNEAQ (reference sequence). The V segment lost 7 bases and the J segment 5 bases; nucleotides outside the gene matches: 10. In DNA form, the CDR3 reads TGTGCCAGCATTAGAGACAGGGGGCGAGAGGAGACCCAGTACTTC. It translates to CASIRDRGREETQYF.

The chain employs TRBV9 and TRBJ2-7; 7 positions match TRBD1. Trimming at V came to 4 bases and at J to 6 bases, leaving 10 bases not matched to a gene. The CDR3 loop spans 14 amino acids. Germline V lookup: CDR1 SGDLS, CDR2 YYNGEE. The CDR3 nucleotides are TGTGCCAGCAGCCGACAGGGAAGTTTAGCCGAGCAGTACTTC. It encodes CASSRQGSLAEQYF. The whole variable domain, remainder taken from reference TRBV9 and TRBJ2-7, is DSGVTQTPKHLITATGQRVTLRCSPRSGDLSVYWYQQSLDQGLQFLIQYYNGEERAKGNILERFSAQQFPDLHSELNLSSLELGDSALYFCASSRQGSLAEQYFGPGTRLTVT.

The gene calls are TRBV20-1 and TRBJ2-1; D call uncertain. Germline V CDR1 and CDR2: DFQATT, SNEGSKA (reference sequence). The V end was cut by 3 bases, the J end by 6 bases, with 6 bases between. This CDR3 is 11 amino acids long. The CDR3 reads CSARVSNEQFF. The CDR3 nucleotides are TGCAGTGCTAGGGTGAGCAATGAGCAGTTCTTC.

The rearrangement joins TRBV18 to TRBJ2-7; no clear D. This CDR3 comprises 13 residues. The V and J ends lost 6 bases and 5 bases respectively, with 14 bases between them. Germline CDR1 is KGHSH and CDR2 is LQKENI. CDR3 DNA sequence: TGTGCCAGCTCGCCTGACGGCGTCCACGAGCAGTACTTC. Translating it yields CASSPDGVHEQYF.

This clone was observed a few times. The chain carries TRBV5-4 and TRBJ1-2; 7 bases map to TRBD1. The CDR3 has 13 residues. Germline V gene data show CDR1 as SGHNT and CDR2 as YYREEE (reference sequence). With 4 bases clipped from V and 5 bases from J, the junction kept 5 bases outside the gene matches. CDR3: CASSQDRSYGYTF. In DNA form, the CDR3 reads TGTGCCAGCAGCCAGGACAGGAGTTATGGCTACACCTTC. Combining the CDR3 with reference TRBV5-4 and TRBJ1-2 gives the whole variable domain ETGVTQSPTHLIKTRGQQVTLRCSSQSGHNTVSWYQQALGQGPQFIFQYYREEENGRGNFPPRFSGLQFPNYSSELNVNALELDDSALYLCASSQDRSYGYTFGSGTRLTVV.

The chain is built from TRBV5-1 and TRBJ2-1, with D maybe TRBD2 (5 bases). V lost 5 bases to trimming and J lost 5 bases, with 17 bases between them. CDR1 and CDR2 from the germline V gene are SGHRS and YFSETQ. This CDR3 region has 15 residues. Here the CDR3 reads CASSREWRANNEQFF. DNA for the CDR3: TGCGCCAGCAGTAGAGAATGGCGGGCAAACAATGAGCAGTTCTTC.

To note about this clone: The same CDR3 is also encoded by other DNA sequences in this sample. The chain carries TRBV5-1 and TRBJ2-3; D gene ambiguous. Trimming pared 0 bases from V and 0 bases from J, leaving 5 bases between. Germline-derived CDR1 and CDR2 are SGHRS and YFSETQ. The CDR3 is 14 residues long. The CDR3 bases are TGCGCCAGCAGCTTGGAAGGCAGCACAGATACGCAGTATTTT. Protein product: CASSLEGSTDTQYF.

The chain uses TRBV15 and TRBJ2-1; 8 bases fit TRBD2. Germline values: CDR1 LNHNV, CDR2 YYDKDF (reference sequence). The CDR3 is 15 amino acids. The J segment lost 2 bases and the V segment lost 3 bases, leaving 3 bases of the junction unmatched. CDR3 DNA sequence: TGTGCCACCAGCAGGGAGCGGGGGACCTACAATGAGCAGTTCTTC. It translates to CATSRERGTYNEQFF.

This clone was seen more than once but under ten times. This chain joins TRBV6-6 and TRBJ2-1; a weak D match, TRBD2 (6 bases). V was shortened by 8 bases and J by 9 bases, with 23 bases between the two germline ends. The CDR3 runs 15 residues. CDR1 is MNHNY, CDR2 SVGAGI, per germline (reference sequence). The CDR3 protein is CASARRDSSSGEQFF. Written as DNA, the CDR3 is TGTGCCAGCGCCCGCCGGGACTCCTCGTCCGGTGAGCAGTTCTTC.

A few counts support this clone. The rearrangement joins TRBV9 to TRBJ2-2; D gene ambiguous. The CDR3 covers 13 residues. Per germline, CDR1 SGDLS and CDR2 YYNGEE. Trimming pared 4 bases from V and 4 bases from J, leaving 8 bases between. CDR3 coding DNA: TGTGCCAGCAGCCCAAGCCGCACCGGGGAGCTGTTTTTT. Translated, it gives CASSPSRTGELFF.

Regarding this clone: The identical CDR3 is also encoded by other nucleotide sequences in the sample. The rearrangement joins TRBV29-1 to TRBJ2-5, with D unresolved. This CDR3 is 10 amino acids long. Per the germline V gene, CDR1 is SQVTM and CDR2 is ANQGSEA. Deletions cut 4 bases from V and 4 bases from J, with 4 bases between. CDR3 sequence: CSVVGETQYF. In nucleotides, the CDR3 is TGCAGCGTTGTCGGAGAGACCCAGTACTTC.

The CDR3 protein is CASAAGRDTDTQYF. DNA for the CDR3: TGTGCCAGCGCGGCCGGACGCGACACAGATACGCAGTATTTT. The V gene is TRBV27, the J gene TRBJ2-3; D call uncertain. Germline-derived CDR1 and CDR2 are MNHEY and SMNVEV (reference sequence). Trimming stripped 8 bases from V and 2 bases from J, with 14 bases between. The CDR3 is 14 residues long.

CDR3 nucleotide sequence: TGCGCCAGCAGCTCTCTAGGGATGACAGGGGACTATGGCTACACCTTC. Its protein product is CASSSLGMTGDYGYTF. V gene TRBV5-1 combines with J gene TRBJ1-2; TRBD1 matches 8 bases. The CDR3 runs 16 residues. CDR1 is SGHRS and CDR2 is YFSETQ in the germline V gene. With V trimmed by 3 bases and J by 3 bases, 10 bases remained unmatched.

The chain carries TRBV6-6 and TRBJ1-5; D call uncertain. Trimming took off 6 bases at V and 4 bases at J, with 7 bases between the two ends. Looked up from germline, CDR1 is MNHNY and CDR2 is SVGAGI (reference sequence). This CDR3 is 12 amino acids long. In DNA form, the CDR3 reads TGTGCCAGCAGCGGCCCGAATCAGCCCCAGCATTTT. Encoded protein: CASSGPNQPQHF.